Shown below are 16 T cell receptor beta chains from a single sample sequenced in a study of persistence of HIV-infected CD4 T cells. The libraries were made with immunoSEQ version 4 in survey mode. The method was immunoSEQ multiplex PCR; TCRdb's version includes in-frame clones alone and lacks a portion of them. The sample consists of tens of thousands of clones, approximately 89% of them appearing once. These TCRs are of unknown antigen specificity. Anti-CD3/anti-CD28 beads served as a nonspecific positive control stimulus. Sorting of responding CD4+ T cells relied on upregulated CD40 ligand together with CD69. The sample was CD4+ T cells sorted from PBMCs after 18-hour stimulation, taken from a patient who received antiretroviral therapy. The source of these receptors is an adult man with HIV who was CMV-seropositive.

The chain employs TRBV3-1 (or the pseudogene TRBV3-2) and TRBJ1-3; TRBD1 matches at 7 bases. In germline, CDR1 is LGHDT, CDR2 YNNKEL (reference sequence). CDR3 size: 13 residues. V was clipped by 10 bases and J by 0 bases; unmatched bases: 3. The CDR3 reads CATRTGSGNTIYF. The DNA for the CDR3 is TGTGCCACTCGGACAGGCTCTGGAAACACCATATATTTT.

This chain links TRBV29-1 with TRBJ1-1; TRBD1 matches at 7 bases. V lost 3 bases to trimming and J lost 3 bases; unmatched junction nucleotides: 4. CDR1 is SQVTM, CDR2 ANQGSEA, per germline. This CDR3 has 13 amino acids. The CDR3 here is CSVDRGSYTEAFF. The CDR3 DNA sequence: TGCAGCGTTGACAGGGGGTCTTACACTGAAGCTTTCTTT. Supplemented by reference TRBV29-1 and TRBJ1-1, the full variable domain reads SAVISQKPSRDICQRGTSLTIQCQVDSQVTMMFWYRQQPGQSLTLIATANQGSEATYESGFVIDKFPISRPNLTFSTLTVSNMSPEDSSIYLCSVDRGSYTEAFFGQGTRLTVV.

This clone was counted a single time. The genes are TRBV6-5 and TRBJ2-1; 11 positions agree with TRBD1. The CDR3 is 15 residues long. Trimming removed 4 bases from V and 12 bases from J; junction bases left unmatched: 11. The germline CDR1 and CDR2 sequences are MNHEY and SVGAGI. CDR3 bases: TGTGCCAGCAGTTTGAGGACAGGGGGCTACTCTGGGCAGTTCTTC. Translated, it gives CASSLRTGGYSGQFF.

V usage is TRBV5-6 and J usage is TRBJ1-6; D is possibly TRBD1 (5 bases). CDR1 is SGHDT and CDR2 is YYEEEE in the germline V gene. V was trimmed by 0 bases and J by 7 bases, leaving 11 bases between them. The CDR3 is 15 amino acids. This chain's CDR3 is CASSLGGRENSPLHF. The CDR3 nucleotides are TGTGCCAGCAGCTTGGGTGGCAGGGAGAATTCACCCCTCCACTTT.

The CDR3: CASSIPGQGSGYTF. CDR3 nucleotide sequence: TGTGCCAGTAGTATCCCCGGACAGGGAAGTGGCTACACCTTC. This chain uses TRBV19 with TRBJ1-2; TRBD1 agrees at 8 bases. The V gene's germline CDR1 is LNHDA and CDR2 SQIVND (reference sequence). Trimming took 3 bases from V and 7 from J; bases not matched to a gene: 7. The CDR3 runs 14 residues. Based on the CDR3 plus reference TRBV19 and TRBJ1-2, the full variable domain is DGGITQSPKYLFRKEGQNVTLSCEQNLNHDAMYWYRQDPGQGLRLIYYSQIVNDFQKGDIAEGYSVSREKKESFPLTVTSAQKNPTAFYLCASSIPGQGSGYTFGSGTRLTVV.

The rearrangement uses TRBV7-3 and TRBJ1-6, with D tentatively TRBD1 (6 bases). In germline, CDR1 is SGHTA, CDR2 FQGTGA. The length of the CDR3 is 14 residues. Trimming removed 3 bases from V and 6 bases from J, with 9 bases in between. CDR3 DNA: TGTGCCAGCAGCTTCGGGACACTTAATTCACCCCTCCACTTT. Translation: CASSFGTLNSPLHF.

The J gene is TRBJ2-7, the V gene TRBV27; possible D gene TRBD2, 6 bases. The CDR3 covers 13 residues. Germline CDR1 MNHEY, CDR2 SMNVEV (reference sequence). The ends were cut back, 7 bases at V and 2 bases at J, with 12 bases in the middle. Here the CDR3 DNA reads TGTGCCAGCAAATTCTCTAGCGCCTACGAGCAGTACTTC. It is translated as CASKFSSAYEQYF.

This clone was recorded once. The chain joins TRBV6-5 to TRBJ1-5; TRBD1 matches 8 bases. The germline V gene has CDR1 MNHEY and CDR2 SVGAGI. This CDR3 is 14 amino acids long. V lost 6 bases, J lost 7 bases, and 8 bases stayed unmatched. The CDR3: CASSEGQDGQPQHF. The CDR3, as DNA: TGTGCCAGCAGCGAGGGACAGGACGGCCAGCCCCAGCATTTT.

The table lists this clone with a count of one. The gene calls are TRBV7-8 and TRBJ1-3, with 8 positions matching TRBD1. The germline V gene has CDR1 SGHVS and CDR2 FQNEAQ. The J segment lost 7 bases and the V segment lost 1 base, leaving 6 bases of the junction unmatched. This CDR3 has 15 residues. The CDR3 reads CASSLGDRNGNTIYF. DNA for the CDR3: TGTGCCAGCAGCTTAGGGGACAGGAATGGGAACACCATATATTTT.

This chain uses TRBV5-8 with TRBJ2-3; D might be TRBD1 (5 bases). The germline V and J ends were trimmed by 0 bases and 2 bases, with 10 bases remaining between them. This CDR3 is built from 15 residues. The V gene's germline CDR1 is SGHTS and CDR2 YDEGEE. The CDR3 coding sequence is TGTGCCAGCAGCTTGGGTCTCAGGGCCACAGATACGCAGTATTTT. It encodes CASSLGLRATDTQYF.

This chain connects TRBV6-5 to TRBJ1-1, with 9 bases identical to TRBD1. The CDR3 extends over 15 amino acids. Germline CDR1 is MNHEY and CDR2 is SVGAGI. The V segment lost 5 bases and the J segment 4 bases; nucleotides outside the gene matches: 8. The CDR3 nucleotides read TGTGCCAGCAGTAAAACAGGGGGCGCAGTCACTGAAGCTTTCTTT. Translated, it gives CASSKTGGAVTEAFF.

The chain couples TRBV18 to TRBJ1-2; 10 positions agree with TRBD1. The CDR3 runs to 16 residues. Trimming removed 2 bases from V and 2 bases from J; junction bases left unmatched: 5. Germline V gene data show CDR1 as KGHSH and CDR2 as LQKENI. CDR3 sequence: CASSPVGGQGNYGYTF. The CDR3 nucleotides read TGTGCCAGCTCACCAGTAGGGGGACAGGGGAACTATGGCTACACCTTC.

This chain links TRBV18 with TRBJ2-7; TRBD2 matches at 14 bases. The J segment lost 3 bases and the V segment lost 0 bases, leaving 7 bases of the junction unmatched. The CDR3 has 18 residues. Germline V CDR1 and CDR2: KGHSH, LQKENI. CDR3 bases: TGTGCCAGCTCACCACCCCTGGGACTAGCGGGGGCTTACTACGAGCAGTACTTC. Translation: CASSPPLGLAGAYYEQYF.

The V and J genes are TRBV18 and TRBJ2-7, with D hard to call. This CDR3 comprises 13 residues. Trimming cost V 1 base and J 2 bases, with 6 bases left between them. CDR1 and CDR2 from the germline V gene are KGHSH and LQKENI. This CDR3 reads CASSPRMAYEQYF. In nucleotides, the CDR3 is TGTGCCAGCTCACCACGGATGGCCTACGAGCAGTACTTC.

The rearrangement uses TRBV5-5 and TRBJ1-1, with D unresolved. The germline V gene encodes CDR1 SGHKS and CDR2 YYEKEE (reference sequence). V was shortened by 4 bases and J by 1 base, with 8 bases between the two germline ends. CDR3 length: 13 amino acids. The CDR3 coding sequence is TGTGCCAGCAGCATTGCCTCGAACACTGAAGCTTTCTTT. Amino acid sequence: CASSIASNTEAFF.

The rearrangement links TRBV9 to TRBJ2-1; 9 nucleotides match TRBD1. The length of the CDR3 is 15 residues. The germline V gene has CDR1 SGDLS and CDR2 YYNGEE. The junction had 4 bases not matched to a gene; V was cut back by 3 bases and J by 3 bases. CDR3 sequence: CASSGRTGVYNEQFF. The CDR3 region has the DNA TGTGCCAGCAGCGGACGGACAGGGGTCTACAATGAGCAGTTCTTC.